Listed here are 11 T cell receptor beta chains from one sample, sequenced in a study of sequential checkpoint blockade in melanoma. Some clones are missing from TCRdb's copy, which holds only in-frame ones; the method was immunoSEQ multiplex PCR. The data show 2,500 or so clones, about 22% seen once. Sample treatment: randomized to nivolumab then ipilimumab (arm A) or the reverse (arm B). The source was tumor tissue (inferred from file names), collected from a patient given nivolumab and ipilimumab in sequence. These receptors were obtained from a human donor with melanoma.

Judged by abundance, this clone is medium-sized. The genes are TRBV12-5 and TRBJ1-4, with D maybe TRBD1 (6 bases). Germline lookup yields CDR1 LGHNT and CDR2 FRNRAP. CDR3 length equals 14 residues. The CDR3 DNA reads as TGTGCCAGCACCCCGGACAGAAGTAATGAAAAACTGTTTTTT. Residues: CASTPDRSNEKLFF.

This clone came up many times. This chain connects TRBV11-3 to TRBJ1-2, with TRBD1 matching over 9 bases. This CDR3 is built from 14 residues. Germline CDR1 and CDR2: SGHNT and YENEEA. V lost 5 bases and J lost 7; bases outside the gene matches: 8. This CDR3 is CASSPDRGEGGYTF. The CDR3, as DNA: TGTGCCAGCAGCCCGGACAGGGGAGAAGGTGGCTACACCTTC.

The chain uses TRBV10-3 and TRBJ2-2; possible D gene TRBD2, 5 bases. Germline values: CDR1 ENHRY, CDR2 SYGVKD. V was shortened by 0 bases and J by 3 bases, with 8 bases between the two germline ends. The length of the CDR3 is 15 residues. The CDR3 spells CAISESGVHTGELFF. Here the CDR3 DNA reads TGTGCCATCAGTGAGTCGGGAGTTCACACCGGGGAGCTGTTTTTT.

The J gene is TRBJ1-6, the V gene TRBV11-3, with TRBD1 as a possible D gene (5 bases). The length of the CDR3 is 15 residues. With 4 bases removed from V and 8 bases from J, the gap between germline ends came to 15 bases. Germline V gene sequence: CDR1 SGHNT, CDR2 YENEEA. The CDR3 DNA follows: TGTGCCAGCAGCTCTGGGGGTGGGGCCGATTCACCCCTCCACTTT. This translates into CASSSGGGADSPLHF.

This clone has only a few counts. The CDR3 sequence: CASDRHTEAFF. CDR3 nucleotide sequence: TGTGCCAGCGACAGGCACACTGAAGCTTTCTTT. The chain joins TRBV12-5 to TRBJ1-1; D perhaps matches TRBD1 (6 bases). There are 11 residues in the CDR3. Looked up from germline, CDR1 is LGHNT and CDR2 is FRNRAP.

The chain couples TRBV9 to TRBJ2-6; D is perhaps TRBD1 (5 bases). The V gene's germline CDR1 is SGDLS and CDR2 YYNGEE. The length of the CDR3 is 16 residues. The V end was cut by 6 bases, the J end by 0 bases, with 13 bases between. This CDR3 is CASMAGRDSGANVLTF. Written as DNA, the CDR3 is TGTGCCAGCATGGCAGGGCGAGACTCTGGGGCCAACGTCCTGACTTTC.

V is TRBV16 and J is TRBJ2-5; 7 nucleotides match TRBD1. The trim removed 4 bases at V and 3 bases at J, leaving 2 bases unmatched. Germline V CDR1 and CDR2: KGHSY, FQNENV. The CDR3 contains 13 residues. CDR3 sequence reads: CASSLTGEETQYF. In nucleotides, the CDR3 is TGTGCCAGCAGCCTAACAGGGGAAGAGACCCAGTACTTC.

The chain joins TRBV6-8 to TRBJ2-1; the D call may be TRBD1 or TRBD2 (5 bases each). The CDR3 consists of 12 residues. The V end lost 8 bases, the J end lost 15 bases, and 20 bases lay between the germline ends. CDR1 and CDR2 from the germline V gene are MNHGY and SAAAGT. The CDR3 spells CASVGIGDPLFF. CDR3 nucleotides: TGTGCCAGCGTCGGGATAGGGGACCCCTTGTTCTTC.

This clone was recorded once. The gene calls are TRBV12-5 and TRBJ1-2; 9 bases match TRBD1. Trimming at V came to 4 bases and at J to 4 bases, leaving 4 bases not matched to a gene. The CDR3 loop spans 14 amino acids. Germline loops: CDR1 LGHNT, CDR2 FRNRAP. The CDR3 sequence: CASGWDRVGYGYTF. The CDR3 DNA is TGTGCTAGTGGTTGGGACAGGGTTGGCTATGGCTACACCTTC.

This clone was seen a few times. The chain recombines TRBV6-8 with TRBJ1-3; 7 positions match TRBD1. Germline V lookup: CDR1 MNHGY, CDR2 SAAAGT. Germline trimming cut 6 bases from V and 0 bases from J; bases unmatched to any gene: 5. The CDR3 sequence is 15 residues long. For the CDR3, the DNA is TGTGCCAGCAGAATACAGGGGTCCTCTGGAAACACCATATATTTT. Amino acids: CASRIQGSSGNTIYF.

This chain joins TRBV5-1 and TRBJ1-1; the D gene is possibly TRBD1 (6 bases). Looked up from germline, CDR1 is SGHRS and CDR2 is YFSETQ. This CDR3 is 17 amino acids long. The ends were cut back, 6 bases at V and 3 bases at J, with 24 bases in the middle. CDR3 DNA sequence: TGCGCCAGCACCCCCGGGTGGGGGGGCGGAGGGGACACTGAAGCTTTCTTT. This gives the protein CASTPGWGGGGDTEAFF.